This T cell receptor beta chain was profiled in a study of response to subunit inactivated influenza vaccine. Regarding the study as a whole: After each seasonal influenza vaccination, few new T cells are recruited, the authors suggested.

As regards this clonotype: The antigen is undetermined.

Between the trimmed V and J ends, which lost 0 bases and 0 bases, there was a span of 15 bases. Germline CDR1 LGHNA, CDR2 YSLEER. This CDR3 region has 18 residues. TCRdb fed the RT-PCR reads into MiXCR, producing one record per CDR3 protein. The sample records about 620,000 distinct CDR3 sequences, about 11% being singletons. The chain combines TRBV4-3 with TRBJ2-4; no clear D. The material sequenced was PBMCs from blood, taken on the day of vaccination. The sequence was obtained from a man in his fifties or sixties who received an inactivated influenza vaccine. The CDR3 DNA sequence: TGCGCCAGCAGCCAAGAGGGTGGGAACACACTAGCCAAAAACATTCAGTACTTC. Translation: CASSQEGGNTLAKNIQYF.